Listed below are T cell receptor beta chains from one sample, sequenced in a study of control samples from healthy donors and cancer patients. Data came from immunoSEQ multiplex PCR; TCRdb stores just in-frame clones and leaves some out. The table has around 200,000 clones, 85% to 95% seen once; the top ten hold approximately 1.4%. The material sequenced was blood. The receptors shown here come from a man in his fifties or sixties in good health. Each CDR3 is given with its conserved first and last residue. The order of the fields is D gene, V gene, J gene, clone size, CDR3 protein, CDR3 DNA. A D gene is named only where the DNA matches it firmly. The size entry is marked missing in some rows and otherwise reads once, few, many or a size class.

-	TRBV11-2	TRBJ2-2	-	CASSLGSSFGGELFF	TGTGCCAGCAGCTTAGGCTCGAGCTTCGGCGGGGAGCTGTTTTTT
-	TRBV27	TRBJ1-1	-	CASSPQGALEAFF	TGTGCCAGCAGTCCTCAGGGTGCTTTGGAAGCTTTCTTT
TRBD1	TRBV19	TRBJ2-1	-	CASSMGQVRYNEQFF	TGTGCCAGTAGTATGGGACAGGTGAGGTACAATGAGCAGTTCTTC
TRBD1	TRBV5-1	TRBJ1-3	once	CASSLPGTGGSGNTIYF	TGCGCCAGCAGCTTGCCTGGGACAGGGGGCTCTGGAAACACCATATATTTT
-	TRBV5-1	TRBJ2-3	-	CASSLGVPRGQYF	TGCGCCAGCAGCTTGGGGGTCCCCCGCGGGCAGTATTTT
-	TRBV28	TRBJ2-2	-	CASSWGSGELFF	TGTGCCAGCAGTTGGGGCTCCGGGGAGCTGTTTTTT
-	TRBV5-1	TRBJ1-2	-	CASSLMTDNYGYTF	TGCGCCAGCAGCTTGATGACCGACAATTATGGCTACACCTTC
TRBD2	TRBV3-1/TRBV3-2	TRBJ2-1	-	CASSHFSGGAFGNEQFF	TGTGCCAGCAGCCATTTTAGCGGGGGGGCCTTTGGCAATGAGCAGTTCTTC
TRBD2	TRBV27	TRBJ2-1	-	CASSFGGVTYNEQFF	TGTGCCAGCAGTTTTGGGGGGGTTACCTACAATGAGCAGTTCTTC
-	TRBV6-5	TRBJ1-3	-	CASSRSSSGNTIYF	TGTGCCAGCAGTCGGTCGTCCTCTGGAAACACCATATATTTT
-	TRBV7-9	TRBJ1-6	-	CASSYQRVGNSPLHF	TGTGCCAGCAGCTATCAACGAGTAGGAAATTCACCCCTCCACTTT
-	TRBV5-6	TRBJ2-7	-	CASSTGRAYEQYF	TGTGCCAGCAGTACAGGTAGGGCCTACGAGCAGTACTTC
-	TRBV20-1	TRBJ2-7	-	CSASKGDEQYF	TGCAGTGCTAGTAAGGGGGACGAGCAGTACTTC
-	TRBV4-2	TRBJ2-7	-	CASSQDMANPHYEQYF	TGTGCCAGCAGCCAAGATATGGCCAACCCTCACTACGAGCAGTACTTC
-	TRBV19	TRBJ1-5	once	CASTLGGGSNQPQHF	TGTGCCAGTACTTTAGGGGGGGGTAGCAATCAGCCCCAGCATTTT
-	TRBV6-5	TRBJ1-3	-	CASSHMAGAGNTIYF	TGTGCCAGCAGTCACATGGCAGGGGCTGGAAACACCATATATTTT
-	TRBV28	TRBJ1-2	-	CASSPPPDGLPFYGYTF	TGTGCCAGCAGTCCCCCCCCTGACGGACTACCGTTCTATGGCTACACCTTC
-	TRBV10-3	TRBJ1-1	-	CAISEKGTEAFF	TGTGCCATCAGTGAGAAGGGGACTGAAGCTTTCTTT
-	TRBV7-9	TRBJ1-2	-	CASSQTGRIANYGYTF	TGTGCCAGCAGTCAAACAGGGAGAATAGCTAACTATGGCTACACCTTC
-	TRBV4-3	TRBJ1-5	-	CASSQVGGGQPQHF	TGCGCCAGCAGCCAAGTTGGGGGTGGTCAGCCCCAGCATTTT
-	TRBV28	TRBJ2-2	-	CASIGGNTGELFF	TGTGCCAGCATAGGAGGGAACACCGGGGAGCTGTTTTTT
-	TRBV6-6	TRBJ1-5	once	CASTLGNQPQHF	TGTGCCAGCACACTGGGCAATCAGCCCCAGCATTTT
-	TRBV4-3	TRBJ2-7	-	CASSQDAFRDNSYEQYF	TGCGCCAGCAGCCAAGACGCCTTCCGGGACAACTCCTACGAGCAGTACTTC
-	TRBV7-8	TRBJ1-1	-	CASSRNIEAFF	TGTGCCAGCAGCAGAAACATTGAAGCTTTCTTT
-	TRBV5-1	TRBJ2-2	-	CASSFLANLGGGELFF	TGCGCCAGCAGCTTCCTCGCGAACCTAGGGGGCGGGGAGCTGTTTTTT
-	TRBV19	TRBJ1-1	-	CASSLGLTVSTEAFF	TGTGCCAGTAGTTTGGGACTCACAGTCAGCACTGAAGCTTTCTTT
TRBD1	TRBV6-5	TRBJ2-3	-	CASTLQGSDTQYF	TGTGCCAGCACTCTACAGGGGTCGGATACGCAGTATTTT
-	TRBV7-2	TRBJ2-1	-	CASSLNYDSYNEQFF	TGTGCCAGCAGCTTAAATTACGACTCCTACAATGAGCAGTTCTTC
-	TRBV19	TRBJ2-2	-	CASLSPDTGELFF	TGTGCCAGTTTGTCTCCAGACACCGGGGAGCTGTTTTTT
TRBD2	TRBV15	TRBJ2-5	-	CATSPGGPGGTQYF	TGTGCCACCTCCCCGGGGGGGCCGGGGGGAACCCAGTACTTC
-	TRBV11-2	TRBJ1-1	once	CASSLVGGPQNTEAFF	TGTGCCAGCAGCTTAGTTGGGGGCCCTCAGAACACTGAAGCTTTCTTT
-	TRBV6-5	TRBJ1-5	once	CASSRGDSNQPQHF	TGTGCCAGCAGTCGGGGGGATAGCAATCAGCCCCAGCATTTT
TRBD1	TRBV28	TRBJ1-2	-	CASSFTGGNYGYTF	TGTGCCAGCAGCTTCACAGGGGGCAACTATGGCTACACCTTC
-	TRBV6-5	TRBJ1-2	-	CASSPIVQGINGYTF	TGTGCCAGCAGCCCCATCGTACAGGGTATTAATGGCTACACCTTC
-	TRBV19	TRBJ1-6	-	CASSITVTNSPLHF	TGTGCCAGTAGTATAACAGTAACTAATTCACCCCTCCACTTT
TRBD1	TRBV7-2	TRBJ1-6	-	CASSSGQGLNSPLHF	TGTGCCAGCAGCTCGGGACAGGGGTTGAATTCACCCCTCCACTTT
TRBD1	TRBV11-3	TRBJ1-1	-	CASSPGDSTEAFF	TGTGCCAGCAGCCCGGGGGACAGCACTGAAGCTTTCTTT
-	TRBV28	TRBJ1-4	-	CASSFGGSNENLFF	TGTGCCAGCAGTTTTGGAGGGAGTAATGAAAACCTGTTTTTT
TRBD2	TRBV28	TRBJ2-5	-	CASSMTSPEAQYF	TGTGCCAGCAGTATGACTAGCCCTGAGGCCCAGTACTTC
-	TRBV7-2	TRBJ2-3	-	CASSSRIRTDTQYF	TGTGCCAGCAGCTCCCGAATACGCACAGATACGCAGTATTTT
TRBD1	TRBV5-1	TRBJ1-1	-	CASSSGTGNTEAFF	TGCGCCAGCAGCTCCGGGACAGGGAACACTGAAGCTTTCTTT
TRBD1	TRBV7-2	TRBJ1-6	-	CASSITGAQSLHF	TGTGCCAGCAGCATCACAGGGGCGCAATCCCTCCACTTT
TRBD1	TRBV5-1	TRBJ1-2	-	CASSLGPTGQGATGYTF	TGCGCCAGCAGCTTGGGCCCAACGGGACAGGGGGCGACTGGCTACACCTTC
-	TRBV19	TRBJ1-2	-	CASSIWGRNYGYTF	TGTGCCAGTAGTATATGGGGGCGCAACTATGGCTACACCTTC
-	TRBV9	TRBJ1-6	-	CASSQDFQRSSPLHF	TGTGCCAGCAGCCAGGATTTTCAGAGGAGTTCACCCCTCCACTTT
-	TRBV28	TRBJ1-5	-	CASSSSRVRSNQPQHF	TGTGCCAGCAGTTCTTCCCGGGTTAGGAGCAATCAGCCCCAGCATTTT
TRBD2	TRBV6-6	TRBJ2-3	-	CASSSSGGGTDTQYF	TGTGCCAGCTCGTCTAGCGGGGGGGGCACAGATACGCAGTATTTT
-	TRBV15	TRBJ2-2	-	CATRNYRGGTGELFF	TGTGCCACCCGAAACTACAGGGGAGGTACCGGGGAGCTGTTTTTT